The 30 T cell receptor beta chains below were found in one sample sequenced in a study of T-cell reconstitution after alpha-beta-depleted transplantation in children. The authors prepared the TCRbeta library with unique molecular identifiers. TCRdb independently ran MiXCR on the PCR reads; one entry per CDR3 protein. The sample contains a few hundred thousand distinct CDR3 sequences, over 9.5% of which appear only once. The material sequenced was PBMCs from the stem cell graft donor, taken from the stem cell graft. These receptors came from a human donor who donated a stem cell graft to a child with SCID.

This clonotype was seen many times. The chain links TRBV10-3 to TRBJ2-5, with 7 bases lining up with TRBD1. V gave up 4 bases and J gave up 2 bases; unmatched junction bases: 4. The CDR3 loop spans 14 amino acids. Germline CDR1 reads ENHRY; CDR2 reads SYGVKD. Here the CDR3 DNA reads TGTGCCATCAGTGGGACAGGTGAACAAGAGACCCAGTACTTC. Encoded protein: CAISGTGEQETQYF.

This clonotype has ten or more counts. This chain joins TRBV12-3 or TRBV12-4 and TRBJ2-7; 7 nucleotides align to TRBD1. J gave up 2 bases and V 6 bases, and 13 bases lay outside the gene matches. This CDR3 contains 16 residues. DNA of the CDR3: TGTGCCAGCAGAAACGGCACCGGGACAGAGCCCTACGAGCAGTACTTC. Its translation: CASRNGTGTEPYEQYF.

In its sample, this clonotype was seen a few times. The rearrangement uses TRBV4-3 and TRBJ2-7, with D perhaps matching TRBD2 (7 bases). Germline values: CDR1 LGHNA, CDR2 YSLEER. Trimming pared 8 bases from V and 1 base from J, leaving 18 bases between. This CDR3 contains 15 residues. CDR3 coding DNA: TGCGCCAGCCGGGCGGGGGCCTCGGGGTCCTACGAGCAGTACTTC. Amino acid sequence: CASRAGASGSYEQYF.

This clonotype appeared many times. The chain joins TRBV4-2 to TRBJ2-7; 12 bases match TRBD2. This CDR3 is built from 16 residues. Germline CDR1 is LGHNA and CDR2 is YNFKEQ. After removal of 2 bases from V and 3 bases from J, the junction contained 5 bases not matched to a gene. This CDR3 reads CASSQISTSGGYEQYF. The CDR3 DNA reads TGTGCCAGCAGCCAAATCTCGACTAGCGGGGGCTACGAGCAGTACTTC.

This clonotype was found a few times. The chain is built from TRBV7-6 and TRBJ1-1, with D perhaps TRBD1 (6 bases). There are 13 residues in the CDR3. The ends were cut back, 5 bases at V and 7 bases at J, with 14 bases in the middle. Germline CDR1 SGHVS, CDR2 FNYEAQ. CDR3 protein: CASSPRPDSEAFF. CDR3 DNA sequence: TGTGCCAGCAGCCCAAGGCCGGACAGTGAAGCTTTCTTT.

J is TRBJ2-1 and V is TRBV4-2; 12 bases map to TRBD2. The CDR3 is 16 amino acids. V was clipped by 1 base and J by 4 bases; unmatched bases: 2. Germline CDR1 reads LGHNA; CDR2 reads YNFKEQ. CDR3 region: CASSQASGGVYNEQFF. CDR3 DNA: TGTGCCAGCAGCCAAGCTAGCGGGGGGGTTTACAATGAGCAGTTCTTC.

The chain combines TRBV20-1 with TRBJ1-6; D possibly corresponds to TRBD1 (5 bases). Germline CDR1 is DFQATT and CDR2 is SNEGSKA (reference sequence). V was trimmed by 6 bases and J by 0 bases, leaving 15 bases between them. The CDR3 runs to 16 residues. The CDR3 loop is CSAPLGGVSYNSPLHF. The DNA of the CDR3 is TGCAGTGCCCCCTTGGGGGGAGTCTCCTATAATTCACCCCTCCACTTT.

The table lists this clonotype with many counts. The J gene is TRBJ2-2, the V gene TRBV16; D call uncertain. Trimming removed 2 bases from V and 3 bases from J, with 7 bases in between. Germline loops: CDR1 KGHSY, CDR2 FQNENV. There are 14 residues in the CDR3. The CDR3 is CASSQTGYTGELFF. CDR3 bases: TGTGCCAGCAGCCAAACCGGCTACACCGGGGAGCTGTTTTTT.

This clonotype was recorded at least ten times. The chain has TRBV7-6 and TRBJ2-3, with D hard to call. Trimming removed 1 base from V and 2 bases from J, with 13 bases in between. Germline lookup yields CDR1 SGHVS and CDR2 FNYEAQ. The CDR3 length is 16 residues. The CDR3 coding sequence is TGTGCCAGCAGCTTAGATGCCGGGTCCCCCACAGATACGCAGTATTTT. This translates into CASSLDAGSPTDTQYF. Combining the CDR3 with reference TRBV7-6 and TRBJ2-3 gives the whole variable domain GAGVSQSPRYKVTKRGQDVALRCDPISGHVSLYWYRQALGQGPEFLTYFNYEAQQDKSGLPNDRFSAERPEGSISTLTIQRTEQRDSAMYRCASSLDAGSPTDTQYFGPGTRLTVL.

This clonotype was seen ten or more times. This chain connects TRBV5-6 to TRBJ2-4, with D possibly matching TRBD2 (7 bases). V was pared by 1 base and J by 5 bases, with 13 bases between. Germline loops: CDR1 SGHDT, CDR2 YYEEEE. The CDR3 is 15 residues long. This chain's CDR3 is CASSLRGGGENIQYF. Here the CDR3 DNA reads TGTGCCAGCAGCTTGCGGGGAGGGGGTGAAAACATTCAGTACTTC.

There are many counts of this clonotype. The chain employs TRBV9 and TRBJ2-3; no reliable D call. V dropped 0 bases and J dropped 0 bases, with 2 bases sitting between them. The CDR3 has 13 amino acids. The V gene's germline CDR1 is SGDLS and CDR2 YYNGEE. The CDR3 DNA reads TGTGCCAGCAGCGTAGTCAGCACAGATACGCAGTATTTT. Translation gives CASSVVSTDTQYF.

This clonotype was observed many times. This chain joins TRBV7-9 and TRBJ2-3; TRBD1 aligns across 9 bases. The ends lost 7 bases at V and 1 base at J; junction bases unmatched: 9. The CDR3 extends over 16 amino acids. In germline, CDR1 is SEHNR, CDR2 FQNEAQ (reference sequence). CDR3 residues: CASTPGQGGGTDTQYF. CDR3 in DNA: TGTGCCAGCACGCCGGGACAGGGCGGAGGCACAGATACGCAGTATTTT.

This clonotype was seen ten or more times. The chain combines TRBV6-6 with TRBJ2-3, with D perhaps matching TRBD2 (5 bases). Deletions cut 6 bases from V and 6 bases from J, with 13 bases between. CDR3 length: 13 residues. CDR1 is MNHNY and CDR2 is SVGAGI in the germline V gene (reference sequence). The CDR3 sequence: CASSRSGWDTQYF. CDR3 coding DNA: TGTGCCAGCAGCAGAAGCGGATGGGATACGCAGTATTTT.

This clonotype was observed at least ten times. The chain uses TRBV7-6 and TRBJ1-5; a possible D gene is TRBD1 (5 bases). The germline gives CDR1 SGHVS, CDR2 FNYEAQ. V lost 5 bases and J 6 bases, leaving 17 bases between the germline ends. CDR3 length: 15 amino acids. The DNA of the CDR3 is TGTGCCAGCAGCGAAGGGGTAACGAGGGGTCAGCCCCAGCATTTT. Translated: CASSEGVTRGQPQHF. The full variable domain, completed using reference TRBV7-6 and TRBJ1-5, is GAGVSQSPRYKVTKRGQDVALRCDPISGHVSLYWYRQALGQGPEFLTYFNYEAQQDKSGLPNDRFSAERPEGSISTLTIQRTEQRDSAMYRCASSEGVTRGQPQHFGDGTRLSIL.

This clonotype was found many times. The CDR3 sequence: CASSFFRDSYGYTF. Written as DNA, the CDR3 is TGTGCCAGCAGCTTCTTCCGGGACAGCTATGGCTACACCTTC. The genes are TRBV7-9 and TRBJ1-2; 7 nucleotides align to TRBD1. The CDR3 runs to 14 residues. CDR1 and CDR2 from the germline V gene are SEHNR and FQNEAQ (reference sequence). V shed 3 bases, J shed 4 bases, and the junction held 5 bases outside the gene matches. Full variable domain (rest looked up from reference TRBV7-9 and TRBJ1-2): DTGVSQNPRHKITKRGQNVTFRCDPISEHNRLYWYRQTLGQGPEFLTYFQNEAQLEKSRLLSDRFSAERPKGSFSTLEIQRTEQGDSAMYLCASSFFRDSYGYTFGSGTRLTVV.

Ten or more counts support this clonotype. The V and J genes are TRBV5-1 and TRBJ2-3; TRBD1 aligns across 8 bases. The trim removed 3 bases at V and 5 bases at J, leaving 5 bases unmatched. Germline V lookup: CDR1 SGHRS, CDR2 YFSETQ. The CDR3 is 14 residues long. CDR3 in amino acids: CASSSDRGKDTQYF. DNA of the CDR3: TGCGCCAGCAGCTCCGACAGGGGAAAAGATACGCAGTATTTT.

There are many counts of this clonotype. V usage is TRBV5-1 and J usage is TRBJ1-6; D uncertain. V was clipped by 5 bases and J by 7 bases, with 13 bases between them. The CDR3 has 14 residues. Germline V gives CDR1 SGHRS, CDR2 YFSETQ. The CDR3 protein is CASRGTITNSPLHF. The DNA for the CDR3 is TGCGCCAGCAGGGGAACTATAACAAATTCACCCCTCCACTTT.

In its sample, this clonotype was seen a few times. The chain's CDR3 is CASSHTRGDNEQFF. For the CDR3, the DNA is TGTGCCAGCAGCCATACCAGGGGCGACAATGAGCAGTTCTTC. The chain couples TRBV7-7 to TRBJ2-1, with D perhaps TRBD1 (6 bases). Trimming removed 5 bases at V and 5 bases at J, with 13 bases between. CDR3 length equals 14 residues. Germline lookup yields CDR1 SSHAT and CDR2 FNYEAQ (reference sequence).

This clonotype was seen many times. This sequence joins TRBV5-1 and TRBJ1-5; D remains unclear. The CDR3 totals 14 residues. The V and J ends lost 4 bases and 1 base respectively, with 9 bases between them. Looked up from germline, CDR1 is SGHRS and CDR2 is YFSETQ. CDR3 in DNA: TGCGCCAGCAGCGAAGGGTTGAGCAATCAGCCCCAGCATTTT. Protein sequence: CASSEGLSNQPQHF.

This clonotype showed up many times. The chain uses TRBV5-6 and TRBJ1-1, with 8 positions matching TRBD1. Trimming took 2 bases from V and 3 from J; bases not matched to a gene: 3. Looked up from germline, CDR1 is SGHDT and CDR2 is YYEEEE. The CDR3 extends over 14 amino acids. The CDR3 DNA reads as TGTGCCAGCAGCTTCCCGACAGGGGACACTGAAGCTTTCTTT. It specifies CASSFPTGDTEAFF.

This clonotype was observed a few times. Given a much more abundant clone one base away, this may be a read error. The rearrangement joins TRBV3-1 to TRBJ1-1; D is unclear. Trimming left V 5 bases short and J 0 bases short, with 4 bases between. This CDR3 contains 12 residues. The germline V gene encodes CDR1 LGHDT and CDR2 YNNKEL (reference sequence). CDR3 DNA: TGTGCCAGCAGCGATCTGAACACTGAAGCTTTCTTT. Amino acids: CASSDLNTEAFF. Combining the CDR3 with reference TRBV3-1 and TRBJ1-1 gives the whole variable domain DTAVSQTPKYLVTQMGNDKSIKCEQNLGHDTMYWYKQDSKKFLKIMFSYNNKELIINETVPNRFSPKSPDKAHLNLHINSLELGDSAVYFCASSDLNTEAFFGQGTRLTVV.

This clonotype was seen repeatedly, ten times or more. The CDR3 nucleotides read TGCGCCAGCAGCTCACAAGACGGTACCTACGAGCAGTACTTC. This encodes CASSSQDGTYEQYF. This chain connects TRBV5-1 to TRBJ2-7; D unresolved. The CDR3 sequence is 14 residues long. V was cut by 3 bases and J by 2 bases, with 12 bases left in between. Germline-derived CDR1 and CDR2 are SGHRS and YFSETQ.

This clonotype was recorded a few times. The chain couples TRBV20-1 to TRBJ1-1; TRBD1 is a possible D gene (6 bases). Germline V gene sequence: CDR1 DFQATT, CDR2 SNEGSKA (reference sequence). Trimming removed 6 bases from V and 3 bases from J, with 11 bases in between. This CDR3 is 12 amino acids long. In DNA form, the CDR3 reads TGCAGTGCCCTGACAGGACACACTGAAGCTTTCTTT. Its translation is CSALTGHTEAFF.

This clonotype has ten or more counts. The chain is built from TRBV5-1 and TRBJ1-5, with 9 bases aligning to TRBD1. J lost 5 bases, V lost 5 bases, and 8 bases had no gene match. The CDR3 covers 15 residues. Germline CDR1 reads SGHRS; CDR2 reads YFSETQ. CDR3 amino acids: CASRAQGATDQPQHF. The DNA of the CDR3 is TGCGCCAGCAGAGCACAGGGGGCGACGGATCAGCCCCAGCATTTT.

This clonotype was counted at least ten times. The CDR3 is CASKGSAGGGSPLHF. The CDR3 bases are TGTGCCAGCAAAGGATCCGCCGGGGGGGGCTCACCCCTCCACTTT. This rearrangement joins TRBV2 to TRBJ1-6; D is perhaps TRBD1 (6 bases). The CDR3 has 15 amino acids. Trimming left V 7 bases short and J 10 bases short, with 20 bases between. Germline V gene lookup returns CDR1 SNHLY and CDR2 FYNNEI.

This clonotype was recorded many times. CDR3 nucleotide sequence: TGTGCCAGCAGTTACTCGGGGGATTACGAGCAGTACTTC. It specifies CASSYSGDYEQYF. This chain connects TRBV6-5 to TRBJ2-7, with D possibly being TRBD1 or TRBD2 (5 bases each). The CDR3 covers 13 residues. Germline CDR1 MNHEY, CDR2 SVGAGI. V lost 0 bases and J lost 4, with 7 bases in between.

This clonotype was recorded at least ten times. This chain uses TRBV7-2 with TRBJ2-5; D unresolved. V lost 0 bases and J lost 7, with 12 bases in between. Germline V gene sequence: CDR1 SGHTA, CDR2 FQGNSA. This CDR3 has 14 residues. The CDR3 reads CASSLATPTATQYF. The CDR3 DNA reads TGTGCCAGCAGCTTAGCAACGCCCACGGCGACCCAGTACTTC.

This clonotype was observed at least ten times. The chain combines TRBV7-2 with TRBJ1-1; D gene uncertain. Germline lookup yields CDR1 SGHTA and CDR2 FQGNSA. The CDR3 is 14 amino acids. The V end lost 2 bases, the J end lost 5 bases, and 12 bases lay between the germline ends. CDR3 nucleotide sequence: TGTGCCAGCAGCTTATGGATACTCTCGACTGAAGCTTTCTTT. It encodes CASSLWILSTEAFF.

This clonotype was seen repeatedly, ten times or more. V and J are TRBV5-6 and TRBJ1-2; TRBD1 is a possible D gene (5 bases). Germline V gives CDR1 SGHDT, CDR2 YYEEEE. V gave up 0 bases and J gave up 5 bases, with 17 bases separating them. The CDR3 covers 16 residues. The CDR3 loop reads CASSLAWETGRYGYTF. Here the CDR3 DNA reads TGTGCCAGCAGCTTGGCCTGGGAAACAGGCCGTTATGGCTACACCTTC.

This clonotype showed up many times. The V call is TRBV5-5, the J call TRBJ2-7; 7 nucleotides match TRBD2. With 0 bases clipped from V and 7 bases from J, the junction kept 7 bases outside the gene matches. The CDR3 loop spans 14 amino acids. Per germline, CDR1 SGHKS and CDR2 YYEKEE (reference sequence). In DNA form, the CDR3 reads TGTGCCAGCAGCTTGGCGGGGGGTCCCCGGGAGCAGTACTTC. It specifies CASSLAGGPREQYF.